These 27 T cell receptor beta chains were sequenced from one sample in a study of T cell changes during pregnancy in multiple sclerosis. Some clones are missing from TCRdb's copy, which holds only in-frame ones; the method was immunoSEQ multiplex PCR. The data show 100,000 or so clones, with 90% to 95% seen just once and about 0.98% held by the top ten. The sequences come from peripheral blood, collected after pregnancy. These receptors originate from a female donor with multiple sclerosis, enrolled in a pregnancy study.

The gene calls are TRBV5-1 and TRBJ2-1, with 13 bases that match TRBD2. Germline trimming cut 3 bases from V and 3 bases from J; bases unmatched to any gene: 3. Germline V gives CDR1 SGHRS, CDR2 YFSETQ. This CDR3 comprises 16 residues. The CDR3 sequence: CASSWGLAGSYNEQFF. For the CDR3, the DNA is TGCGCCAGCAGCTGGGGACTAGCGGGGAGCTACAATGAGCAGTTCTTC.

CDR3 coding DNA: TGTGCCAGCAGCGGGGCAGGGCTAGATCTTCAGCAGTACTTC. Translation: CASSGAGLDLQQYF. This sequence joins TRBV9 and TRBJ2-7; weak D call: TRBD1 (5 bases). Trimming stripped 3 bases from V and 8 bases from J, with 18 bases between. Germline loops: CDR1 SGDLS, CDR2 YYNGEE. The CDR3 length is 14 residues.

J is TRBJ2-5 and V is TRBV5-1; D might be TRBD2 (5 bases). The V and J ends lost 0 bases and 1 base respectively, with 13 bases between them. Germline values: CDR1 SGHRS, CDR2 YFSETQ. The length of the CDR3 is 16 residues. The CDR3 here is CASSLGASSPQETQYF. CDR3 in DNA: TGCGCCAGCAGCTTGGGTGCTAGCTCCCCCCAAGAGACCCAGTACTTC.

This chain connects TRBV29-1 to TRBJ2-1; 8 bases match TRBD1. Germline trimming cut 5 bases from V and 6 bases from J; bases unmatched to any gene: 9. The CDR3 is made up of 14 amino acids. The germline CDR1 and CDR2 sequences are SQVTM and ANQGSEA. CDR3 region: CSVPGTGVFNEQFF. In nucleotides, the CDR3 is TGCAGCGTTCCCGGGACAGGCGTTTTCAATGAGCAGTTCTTC.

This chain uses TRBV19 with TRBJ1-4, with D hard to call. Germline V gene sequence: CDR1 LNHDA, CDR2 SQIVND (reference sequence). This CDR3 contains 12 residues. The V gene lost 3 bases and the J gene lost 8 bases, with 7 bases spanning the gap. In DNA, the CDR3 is TGTGCCAGTAGTATTCCCGGGGAAAAACTGTTTTTT. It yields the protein CASSIPGEKLFF.

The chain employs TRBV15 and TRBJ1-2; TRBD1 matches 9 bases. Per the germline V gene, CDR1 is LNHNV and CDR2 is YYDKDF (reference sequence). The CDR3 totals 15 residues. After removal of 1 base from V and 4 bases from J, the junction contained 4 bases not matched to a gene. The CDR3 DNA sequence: TGTGCCACCAGCAGAGCAGACAGGGGGGCCTATGGCTACACCTTC. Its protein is CATSRADRGAYGYTF.

CDR3 DNA sequence: TGTGCCAGCAGCCCCCTAGGCACGCCTAACTATGGCTACACCTTC. Translating gives CASSPLGTPNYGYTF. The gene calls are TRBV5-6 and TRBJ1-2; D unresolved. The germline CDR1 and CDR2 sequences are SGHDT and YYEEEE. The CDR3 consists of 15 residues. Trimming left V 4 bases short and J 0 bases short, with 13 bases between.

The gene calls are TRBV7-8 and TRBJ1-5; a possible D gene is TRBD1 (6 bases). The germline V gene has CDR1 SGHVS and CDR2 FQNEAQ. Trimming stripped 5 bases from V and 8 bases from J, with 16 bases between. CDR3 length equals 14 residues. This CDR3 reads CASSPDRWQEPQHF. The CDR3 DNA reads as TGTGCCAGCAGCCCCGACAGGTGGCAGGAGCCCCAGCATTTT.

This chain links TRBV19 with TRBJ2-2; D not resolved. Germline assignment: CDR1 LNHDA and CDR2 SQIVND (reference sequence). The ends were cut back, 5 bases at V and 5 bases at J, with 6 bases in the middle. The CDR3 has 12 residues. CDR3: CASSAGTGELFF. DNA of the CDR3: TGTGCCAGTAGTGCAGGAACCGGGGAGCTGTTTTTT.

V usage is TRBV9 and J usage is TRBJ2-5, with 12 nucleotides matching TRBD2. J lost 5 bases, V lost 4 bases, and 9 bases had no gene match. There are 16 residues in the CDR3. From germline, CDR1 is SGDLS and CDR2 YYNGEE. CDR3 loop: CASSLRLAGDVETQYF. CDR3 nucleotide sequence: TGTGCCAGCAGCCTTCGACTAGCGGGAGATGTGGAGACCCAGTACTTC. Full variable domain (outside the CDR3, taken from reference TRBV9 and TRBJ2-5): DSGVTQTPKHLITATGQRVTLRCSPRSGDLSVYWYQQSLDQGLQFLIQYYNGEERAKGNILERFSAQQFPDLHSELNLSSLELGDSALYFCASSLRLAGDVETQYFGPGTRLLVL.

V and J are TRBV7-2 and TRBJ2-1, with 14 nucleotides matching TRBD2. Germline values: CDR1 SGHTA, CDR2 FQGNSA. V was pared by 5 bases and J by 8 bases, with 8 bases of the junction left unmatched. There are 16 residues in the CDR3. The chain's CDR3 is CASSRTGTSGSYEQFF. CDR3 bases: TGTGCCAGCAGCCGCACCGGGACTAGCGGGAGCTATGAGCAGTTCTTC.

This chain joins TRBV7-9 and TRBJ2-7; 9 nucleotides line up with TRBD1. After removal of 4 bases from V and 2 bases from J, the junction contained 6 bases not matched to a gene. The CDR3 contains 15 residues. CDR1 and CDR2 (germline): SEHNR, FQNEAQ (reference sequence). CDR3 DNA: TGTGCCAGCAGCTCGCCCGGGACAGGGCCCTACGAGCAGTACTTC. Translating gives CASSSPGTGPYEQYF.

The CDR3 region is CASSDSGSVFDEQFF. The CDR3 DNA follows: TGTGCCAGCAGCGATAGCGGGAGCGTGTTCGATGAGCAGTTCTTC. V usage is TRBV9 and J usage is TRBJ2-1; 9 nucleotides align to TRBD2. J lost 8 bases, V lost 3 bases, and 9 bases had no gene match. The CDR3 is 15 residues long. Germline V CDR1 and CDR2: SGDLS, YYNGEE.

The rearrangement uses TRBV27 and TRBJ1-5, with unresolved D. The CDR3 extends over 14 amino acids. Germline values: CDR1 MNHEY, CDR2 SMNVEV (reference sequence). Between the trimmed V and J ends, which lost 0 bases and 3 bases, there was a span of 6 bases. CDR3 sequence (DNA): TGTGCCAGCAGTTTATCAGGAGTCAATCAGCCCCAGCATTTT. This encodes CASSLSGVNQPQHF.

The CDR3 sequence is CASSQASRGPESPLNNEQFF. CDR3 DNA sequence: TGTGCCAGCAGCCAAGCGTCGAGGGGGCCCGAGTCTCCTTTAAACAATGAGCAGTTCTTC. This chain links TRBV4-2 with TRBJ2-1, with 7 bases identical to TRBD1. The germline gives CDR1 LGHNA, CDR2 YNFKEQ. CDR3 length: 20 amino acids. The trim removed 1 base at V and 5 bases at J, leaving 20 bases unmatched.

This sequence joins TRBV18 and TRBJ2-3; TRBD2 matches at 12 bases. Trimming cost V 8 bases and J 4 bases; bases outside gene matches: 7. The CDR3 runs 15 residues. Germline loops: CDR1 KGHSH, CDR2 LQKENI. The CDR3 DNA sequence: TGTGCCAGCCCGACCCTAGCGGGAGGGGCAGATACGCAGTATTTT. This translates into CASPTLAGGADTQYF.

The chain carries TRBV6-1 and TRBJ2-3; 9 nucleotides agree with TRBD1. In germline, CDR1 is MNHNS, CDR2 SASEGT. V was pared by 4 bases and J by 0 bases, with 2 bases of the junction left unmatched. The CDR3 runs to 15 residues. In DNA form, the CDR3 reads TGTGCCAGCAGTGCGGACAGGGGCAGCACAGATACGCAGTATTTT. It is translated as CASSADRGSTDTQYF.

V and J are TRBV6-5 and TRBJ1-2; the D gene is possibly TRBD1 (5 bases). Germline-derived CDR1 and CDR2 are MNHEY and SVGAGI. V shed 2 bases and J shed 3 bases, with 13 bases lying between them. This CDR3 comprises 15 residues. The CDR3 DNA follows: TGTGCCAGCAGTTACGGCCCCCCAGGGTACTATGGCTACACCTTC. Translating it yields CASSYGPPGYYGYTF.

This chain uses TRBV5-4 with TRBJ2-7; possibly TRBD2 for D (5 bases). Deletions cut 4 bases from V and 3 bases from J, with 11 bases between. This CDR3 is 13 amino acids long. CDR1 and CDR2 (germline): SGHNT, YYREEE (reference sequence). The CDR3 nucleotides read TGTGCCAGCAGCCGCCGGGATTTCTACGAGCAGTACTTC. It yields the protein CASSRRDFYEQYF. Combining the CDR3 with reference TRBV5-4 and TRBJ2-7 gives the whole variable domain ETGVTQSPTHLIKTRGQQVTLRCSSQSGHNTVSWYQQALGQGPQFIFQYYREEENGRGNFPPRFSGLQFPNYSSELNVNALELDDSALYLCASSRRDFYEQYFGPGTRLTVT.

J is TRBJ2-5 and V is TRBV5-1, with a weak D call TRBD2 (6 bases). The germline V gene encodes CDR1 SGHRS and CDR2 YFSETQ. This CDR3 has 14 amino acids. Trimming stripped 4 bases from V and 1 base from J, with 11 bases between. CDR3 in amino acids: CASSRLGSQETQYF. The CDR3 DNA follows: TGCGCCAGCAGCCGACTAGGCAGCCAAGAGACCCAGTACTTC.

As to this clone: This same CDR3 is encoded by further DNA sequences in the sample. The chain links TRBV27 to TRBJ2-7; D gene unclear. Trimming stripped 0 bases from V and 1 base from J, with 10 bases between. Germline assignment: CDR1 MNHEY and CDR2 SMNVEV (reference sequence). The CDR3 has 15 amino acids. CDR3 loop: CASSLSGGTSYEQYF. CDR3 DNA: TGTGCCAGCAGTTTATCTGGCGGAACGTCCTACGAGCAGTACTTC.

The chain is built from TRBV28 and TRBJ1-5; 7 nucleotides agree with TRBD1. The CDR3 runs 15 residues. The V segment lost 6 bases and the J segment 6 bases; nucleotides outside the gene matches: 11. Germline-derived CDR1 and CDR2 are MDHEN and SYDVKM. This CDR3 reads CASRGSTGKGQPQHF. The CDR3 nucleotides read TGTGCCAGCAGAGGTTCGACAGGGAAGGGTCAGCCCCAGCATTTT. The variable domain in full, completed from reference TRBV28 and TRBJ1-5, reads DVKVTQSSRYLVKRTGEKVFLECVQDMDHENMFWYRQDPGLGLRLIYFSYDVKMKEKGDIPEGYSVSREKKERFSLILESASTNQTSMYLCASRGSTGKGQPQHFGDGTRLSIL.

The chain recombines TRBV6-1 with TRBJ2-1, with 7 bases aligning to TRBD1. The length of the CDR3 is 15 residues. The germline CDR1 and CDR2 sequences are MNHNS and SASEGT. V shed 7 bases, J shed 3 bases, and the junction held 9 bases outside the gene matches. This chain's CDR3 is CASTLRGSGYNEQFF. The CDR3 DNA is TGTGCCAGCACCCTCAGGGGGTCTGGCTACAATGAGCAGTTCTTC.

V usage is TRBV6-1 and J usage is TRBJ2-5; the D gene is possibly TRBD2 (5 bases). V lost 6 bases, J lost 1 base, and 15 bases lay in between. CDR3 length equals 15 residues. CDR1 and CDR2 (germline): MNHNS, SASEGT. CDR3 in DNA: TGTGCCAGCAGCCCCGTTCGGACTCTCCAAGAGACCCAGTACTTC. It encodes CASSPVRTLQETQYF.

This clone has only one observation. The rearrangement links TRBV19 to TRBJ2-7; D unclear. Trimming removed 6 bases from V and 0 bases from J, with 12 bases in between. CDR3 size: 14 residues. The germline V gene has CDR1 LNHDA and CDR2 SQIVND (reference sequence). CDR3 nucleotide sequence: TGTGCCAGTAGCCCAAACCCCGGCTCCTACGAGCAGTACTTC. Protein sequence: CASSPNPGSYEQYF.

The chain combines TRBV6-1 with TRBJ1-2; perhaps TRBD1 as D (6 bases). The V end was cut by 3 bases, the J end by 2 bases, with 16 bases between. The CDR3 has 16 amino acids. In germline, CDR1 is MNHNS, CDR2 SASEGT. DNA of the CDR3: TGTGCCAGCAGTGAGGGTAGGGGGTTGGGCAACTATGGCTACACCTTC. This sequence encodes CASSEGRGLGNYGYTF.

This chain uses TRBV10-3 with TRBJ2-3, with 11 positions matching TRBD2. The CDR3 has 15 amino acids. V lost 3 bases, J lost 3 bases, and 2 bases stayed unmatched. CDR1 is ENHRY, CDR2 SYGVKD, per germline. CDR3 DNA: TGTGCCATCAGTGATACTAGCGGGAGTACAGATACGCAGTATTTT. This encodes CAISDTSGSTDTQYF.